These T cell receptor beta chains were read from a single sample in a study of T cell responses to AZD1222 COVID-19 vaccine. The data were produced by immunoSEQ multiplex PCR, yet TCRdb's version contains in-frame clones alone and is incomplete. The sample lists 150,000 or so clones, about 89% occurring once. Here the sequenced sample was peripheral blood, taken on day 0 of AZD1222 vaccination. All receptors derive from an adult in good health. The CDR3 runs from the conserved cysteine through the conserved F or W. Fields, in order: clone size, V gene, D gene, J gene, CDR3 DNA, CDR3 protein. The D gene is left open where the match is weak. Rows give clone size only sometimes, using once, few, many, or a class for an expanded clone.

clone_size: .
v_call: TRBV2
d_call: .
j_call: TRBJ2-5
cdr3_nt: TGTGCCAGCCTCAGGGGCGGGAGCCAAGAGACCCAGTACTTC
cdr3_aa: CASLRGGSQETQYF

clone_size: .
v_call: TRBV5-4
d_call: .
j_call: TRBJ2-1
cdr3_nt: TGTGCCAGCAGCGGATTAACCGTATCGAACTACAATGAGCAGTTCTTC
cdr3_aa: CASSGLTVSNYNEQFF

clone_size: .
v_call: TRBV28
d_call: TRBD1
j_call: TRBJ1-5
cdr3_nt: TGTGCCAGCAGCTTTCAGGGGGGATGGGGCAATCAGCCCCAGCATTTT
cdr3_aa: CASSFQGGWGNQPQHF

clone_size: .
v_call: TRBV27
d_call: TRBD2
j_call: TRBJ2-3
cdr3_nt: TGTGCCAGCAGTCTAGCGGGGGCCAGCACAGATACGCAGTATTTT
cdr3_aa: CASSLAGASTDTQYF

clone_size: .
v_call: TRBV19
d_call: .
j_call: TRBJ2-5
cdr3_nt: TGTGCCAGTAGAACCGTGGGAGCAGAGACCCAGTACTTC
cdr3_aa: CASRTVGAETQYF

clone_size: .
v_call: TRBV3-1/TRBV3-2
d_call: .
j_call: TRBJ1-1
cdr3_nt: TGTGCCAGCAGCCAACAGGGGTTGGTGAACACTGAAGCTTTCTTT
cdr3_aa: CASSQQGLVNTEAFF

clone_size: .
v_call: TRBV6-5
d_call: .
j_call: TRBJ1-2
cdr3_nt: TGTGCCAGCACCCAGGGGTTATCGGGTGGCTACACCTTC
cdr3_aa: CASTQGLSGGYTF

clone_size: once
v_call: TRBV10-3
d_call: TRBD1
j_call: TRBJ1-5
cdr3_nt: TGTGCCATCAGCACAGGGGTTGGTCAGCCCCAGCATTTT
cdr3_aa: CAISTGVGQPQHF

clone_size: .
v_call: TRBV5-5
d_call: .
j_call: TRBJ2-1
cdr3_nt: TGTGCCAGCAGCTTGAACGGGGCCGTGAATGAGCAGTTCTTC
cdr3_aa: CASSLNGAVNEQFF

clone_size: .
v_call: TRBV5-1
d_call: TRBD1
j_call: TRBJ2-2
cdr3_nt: TGCGCCAGCAGCTTCGGGGACAGGGCGAACACCGGGGAGCTGTTTTTT
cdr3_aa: CASSFGDRANTGELFF

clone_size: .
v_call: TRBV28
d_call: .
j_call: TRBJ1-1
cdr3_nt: TGTGCCAGCGTGGGTCCAAGGTTTAACACTGAAGCTTTCTTT
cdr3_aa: CASVGPRFNTEAFF

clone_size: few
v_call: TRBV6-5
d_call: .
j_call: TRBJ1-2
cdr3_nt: TGTGCCAGCAGAAGGACGGGCTATGGCTACACCTTC
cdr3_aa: CASRRTGYGYTF

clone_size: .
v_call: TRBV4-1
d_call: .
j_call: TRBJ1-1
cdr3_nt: TGCGCCAGCAGCCAAGAGACGACGGGCCGATCCTTGGGAGCTTTCTTT
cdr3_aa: CASSQETTGRSLGAFF

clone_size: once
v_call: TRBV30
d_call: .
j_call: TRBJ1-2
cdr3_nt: TGTGCCTGGGTGTGGCAGGGCCCTAACTATGGCTACACCTTC
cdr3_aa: CAWVWQGPNYGYTF

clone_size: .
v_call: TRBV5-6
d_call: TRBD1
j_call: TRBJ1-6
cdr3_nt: TGTGCCAGCAGCTTCGGGGGCAGGGGGCTTGGTTCACCCCTCCACTTT
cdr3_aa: CASSFGGRGLGSPLHF

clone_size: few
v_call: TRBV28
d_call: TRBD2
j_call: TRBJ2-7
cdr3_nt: TGTGCCAGCACTGGGGGAGGGCCAGGCGAGCAGTACTTC
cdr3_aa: CASTGGGPGEQYF

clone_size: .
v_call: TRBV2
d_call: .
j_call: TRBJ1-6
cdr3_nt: TGTGCCAGCAGCCCAGGACAGTATAATTCACCCCTCCACTTT
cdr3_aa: CASSPGQYNSPLHF

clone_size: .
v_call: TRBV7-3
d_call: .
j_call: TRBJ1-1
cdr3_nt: TGTGCCAGCAGATTAGGGCCAGCCCCAGAGAGTCAAGCTTTCTTT
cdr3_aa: CASRLGPAPESQAFF

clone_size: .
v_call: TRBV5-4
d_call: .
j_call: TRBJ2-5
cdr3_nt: TGTGCCAGCAGCCCGGCCCCAGAGACCCAGTACTTC
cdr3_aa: CASSPAPETQYF

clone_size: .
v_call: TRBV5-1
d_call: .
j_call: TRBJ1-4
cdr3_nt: TGCGCCAGCAGCTTTGGGCAGCCAACTAATGAAAAACTGTTTTTT
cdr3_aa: CASSFGQPTNEKLFF

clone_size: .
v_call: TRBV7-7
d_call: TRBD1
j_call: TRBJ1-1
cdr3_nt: TGTGCCTACCAAGACGGGACAGCGCTGAACTTT
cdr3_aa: CAYQDGTALNF

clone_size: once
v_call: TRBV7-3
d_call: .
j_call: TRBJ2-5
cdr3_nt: TGTGCCAGCAGCTTAATGCCGGGCCCTAGAGAGACCCAGTACTTC
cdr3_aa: CASSLMPGPRETQYF

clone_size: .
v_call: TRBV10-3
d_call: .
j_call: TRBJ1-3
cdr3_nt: TGTGCCATCAGTTACAGTGAAAAACCTGGAAACACCATATATTTT
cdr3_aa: CAISYSEKPGNTIYF

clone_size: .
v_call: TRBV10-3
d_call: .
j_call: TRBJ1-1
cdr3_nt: TGTGCCATCAAGCTCGATCTCATGAACACTGAAGCTTTCTTT
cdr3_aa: CAIKLDLMNTEAFF

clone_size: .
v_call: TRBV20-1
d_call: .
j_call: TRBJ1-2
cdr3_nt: TGCAGTGCTAGTCCTCGGAGCTATGGCTACACCTTC
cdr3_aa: CSASPRSYGYTF

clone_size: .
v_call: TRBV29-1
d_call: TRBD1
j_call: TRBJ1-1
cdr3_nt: TGCAGCGTGTCCGACCGGGACAGGGGAGGAAGGGCTTTCTTT
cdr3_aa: CSVSDRDRGGRAFF

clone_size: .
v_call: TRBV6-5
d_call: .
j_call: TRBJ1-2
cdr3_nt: TGTGCCAGCTGGGACAAGGGCTATGGCTACACCTTC
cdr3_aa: CASWDKGYGYTF

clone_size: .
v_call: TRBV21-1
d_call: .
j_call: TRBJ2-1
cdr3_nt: TGTGCCAGCAGCACGAAACTAGCGAGAGACTCCTACAATGAGCAGTTCTTC
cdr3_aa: CASSTKLARDSYNEQFF

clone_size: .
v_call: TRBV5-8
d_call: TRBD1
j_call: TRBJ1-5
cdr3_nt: TGTGCCAGCAGCGAGCTGACAGGGGGTCGGCCCCAGCATTTT
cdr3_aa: CASSELTGGRPQHF